The entry below gives a single TCR beta chain sequence along with its context. Its antigen is as yet unknown. Under the ViraFEST assay, PBMC were stimulated with viral peptide pools so that antigen-specific CD4+ T cells expanded. Sequencing was performed afterwards. Scientists isolated CD4+ T cells after an approximately 11-day culture period ended. Subjects were given two BNT162b2 or mRNA-1273 vaccine doses. The data originate from a study of vaccination effects on CD4 cells after COVID-19. Clones were sequenced by immunoSEQ multiplex PCR, and TCRdb holds only the in-frame ones, with some missing. The sample holds about 59,000 clones, 78% seen once. Study observations and caveats: Healthy vaccinees had only 1 of 255 vaccine-induced clones cross-react with common cold coronaviruses. Limitations: small convalescent group and missing early post-infection timepoints.

The CDR3 extends over 14 amino acids. Trimming took off 4 bases at V and 0 bases at J, with 10 bases between the two ends. Per germline, CDR1 SGDLS and CDR2 YYNGEE. Here the sequenced sample was CD4+ T cells from PBMCs cultured with HCoV-OC43 spike peptides, taken after COVID-19 vaccination. Specified subset: HCoV-OC43 spike overlapping peptide pool stimulation. This TCR was sampled from a human donor who received a COVID-19 vaccine. The chain employs TRBV9 and TRBJ1-1; no reliable D call. The CDR3 sequence is CASSTQAMNTEAFF. The CDR3 bases are TGTGCCAGCAGCACCCAGGCTATGAACACTGAAGCTTTCTTT.